This T cell receptor beta chain was profiled in a study of sequential checkpoint blockade in melanoma. Germline CDR1 reads SGDLS; CDR2 reads YYNGEE. The CDR3 runs to 12 residues. Trimming left V 4 bases short and J 3 bases short, with 8 bases between. Treatment described: randomized to nivolumab then ipilimumab (arm A) or the reverse (arm B). The data were produced by immunoSEQ multiplex PCR, yet TCRdb's version contains in-frame clones alone and is incomplete. This sample has about 28,000 clones, with 70% to 90% found just once. The specimen was CD8+ T cells sorted from blood (inferred from file names), collected from a patient given nivolumab and ipilimumab in sequence. The chain has TRBV9 and TRBJ2-7, with D possibly being TRBD1 (6 bases). This sequence was found in a human donor with melanoma. As DNA, the CDR3 is TGTGCCAGCAGCTTGGACAGCTACGAGCAGTACTTC. Translating it yields CASSLDSYEQYF.